This TCR beta chain came from a study of blood T cell repertoires in COVID-19. The wider study: The United States, Italy and Spain were the sources of the acute and convalescent COVID-19 samples. From T cells, B-cell-depleted T cells, or PBMCs came the material, which was cDNA or gDNA.

In the study's own analysis: Estimation of nucleated cell counts relied on the amplification of reference gene primers. Assay: immunoSEQ multiplex PCR; the TCRdb copy retains only in-frame clones and omits some. The V and J calls and clone size were taken over from that table, and D and trimming were inferred from the DNA. Here the sample spans approximately 230,000 clones, 88% being singletons. This receptor was identified in a woman in her 30s with COVID-19, enrolled during active disease. Sample: peripheral blood.

The CDR3 DNA reads TGTGCCACCTGTAGTGGACCCAGGGCTCACACAGATACGCAGTATTTT. It translates to CATCSGPRAHTDTQYF. The chain recombines TRBV24-1 with TRBJ2-3; maybe TRBD1 (5 bases). Trimming left V 9 bases short and J 2 bases short, with 20 bases between. The CDR3 consists of 16 residues. Germline values: CDR1 KGHDR, CDR2 SFDVKD.